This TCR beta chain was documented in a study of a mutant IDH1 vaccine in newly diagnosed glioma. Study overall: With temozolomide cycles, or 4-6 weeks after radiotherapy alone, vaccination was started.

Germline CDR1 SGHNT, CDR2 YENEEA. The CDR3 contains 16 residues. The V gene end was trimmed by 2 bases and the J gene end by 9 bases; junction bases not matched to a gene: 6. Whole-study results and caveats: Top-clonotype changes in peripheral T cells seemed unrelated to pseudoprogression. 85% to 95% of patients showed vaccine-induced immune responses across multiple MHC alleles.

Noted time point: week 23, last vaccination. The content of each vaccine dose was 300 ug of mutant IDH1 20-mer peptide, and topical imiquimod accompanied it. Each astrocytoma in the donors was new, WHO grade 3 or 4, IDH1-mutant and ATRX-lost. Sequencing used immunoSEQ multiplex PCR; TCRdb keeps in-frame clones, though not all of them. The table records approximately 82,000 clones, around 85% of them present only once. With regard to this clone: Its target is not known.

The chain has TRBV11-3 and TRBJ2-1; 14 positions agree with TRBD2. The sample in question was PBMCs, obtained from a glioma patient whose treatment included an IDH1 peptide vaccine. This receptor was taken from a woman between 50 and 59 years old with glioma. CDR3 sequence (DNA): TGTGCCAGCAGCTTAACCGGGACTAGCGGGAGTGGTGAGCAGTTCTTC. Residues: CASSLTGTSGSGEQFF.